Presented here are 32 T cell receptor beta chains from one specimen sequenced in a study of identical twins (dated by TCRdb to 2015 to 2016). Libraries were made using 5' RACE. Data came from an Illumina HiSeq 2000. Starting from the raw public reads, TCRdb applied fastp trimming at Q25, assembled clones with MiXCR and retained in-frame beta chains. Records with the same CDR3 protein are collapsed into one entry carrying the most frequent genes and DNA. Present in this sample are 450,000 or so distinct CDR3 sequences, 12% to 15% of which were seen just once. The ten largest clones take up about 0.54% of the sample. This same sample was also part of a study on yellow fever vaccine responses in identical twins.

The specimen was CD4+ T cells sorted from blood. All receptors come from a woman younger than 30 in good health.

This clonotype appeared many times. The chain employs TRBV6-1 and TRBJ2-2; TRBD2 matches at 7 bases. The V segment lost 6 bases and the J segment 4 bases; nucleotides outside the gene matches: 8. This CDR3 has 15 residues. Per germline, CDR1 MNHNS and CDR2 SASEGT. CDR3 nucleotides: TGTGCCAGCAGCCGACTAGCCGGGGCCACCGGGGAGCTGTTTTTT. Translating it yields CASSRLAGATGELFF.

The chain combines TRBV25-1 with TRBJ2-7, with 13 positions matching TRBD2. The CDR3 sequence is 16 residues long. J was trimmed by 2 bases and V by 5 bases; bases with no gene match: 6. The germline gives CDR1 MGHDK, CDR2 SYGVNS. This chain's CDR3 is CASSFSLAGGAYEQYF. CDR3 DNA: TGTGCCAGCAGTTTCTCACTAGCGGGAGGGGCCTACGAGCAGTACTTC.

The genes are TRBV4-2 and TRBJ2-3, with a tentative D call TRBD1 (5 bases). The CDR3 runs to 15 residues. Germline V gene sequence: CDR1 LGHNA, CDR2 YNFKEQ. Trimming pared 0 bases from V and 1 base from J, leaving 8 bases between. In DNA, the CDR3 is TGTGCCAGCAGCCAAGAGATACAGGGCACAGATACGCAGTATTTT. It is translated as CASSQEIQGTDTQYF.

The gene calls are TRBV7-3 and TRBJ2-1; the match to TRBD2 covers 8 bases. CDR3 length: 15 residues. Germline lookup yields CDR1 SGHTA and CDR2 FQGTGA. Trimming at V came to 5 bases and at J to 3 bases, leaving 6 bases not matched to a gene. CDR3 DNA sequence: TGTGCCAGCAGCCTTGCGGGGGGCCTCTACAATGAGCAGTTCTTC. Its translation is CASSLAGGLYNEQFF.

This clonotype showed up just a few times. The chain employs TRBV5-1 and TRBJ2-3; no clear D gene. The length of the CDR3 is 15 residues. Trimming stripped 0 bases from V and 10 bases from J, with 18 bases between. CDR1 SGHRS and CDR2 YFSETQ come from the germline V gene. DNA of the CDR3: TGCGCCAGCAGCTTGGTGGGCCAGACACAGATAGCGCAGTATTTT. Translating gives CASSLVGQTQIAQYF.

The V gene is TRBV18, the J gene TRBJ2-7; 9 bases fit TRBD1. After removal of 4 bases from V and 4 bases from J, the junction contained 5 bases not matched to a gene. This CDR3 contains 14 residues. Per germline, CDR1 KGHSH and CDR2 LQKENI. In DNA form, the CDR3 reads TGTGCCAGCTCACGGGGACAGGGTCAGTACGAGCAGTACTTC. It is translated as CASSRGQGQYEQYF.

The sample holds many counts of this clonotype. CDR3 sequence (DNA): TGCAGCGTTGGACAGGGGGGAGAGTACGAGCAGTTCTTC. The encoded protein is CSVGQGGEYEQFF. This chain uses TRBV29-1 with TRBJ2-1, with 9 positions matching TRBD1. Germline V gene lookup returns CDR1 SQVTM and CDR2 ANQGSEA. The CDR3 has 13 residues. The ends lost 4 bases at V and 10 bases at J; junction bases unmatched: 8.

The CDR3 DNA is TGTGCCAGCTCAGCCCTGGGGGGAAGCACAGATACGCAGTATTTT. Amino acid sequence: CASSALGGSTDTQYF. V is TRBV18 and J is TRBJ2-3, with D maybe TRBD2 (6 bases). The CDR3 spans 15 residues. Germline loops: CDR1 KGHSH, CDR2 LQKENI. Trimming took 5 bases from V and 0 from J, leaving 12 bases between them.

The gene calls are TRBV5-1 and TRBJ1-2; maybe TRBD1 (5 bases). V gave up 0 bases and J gave up 0 bases, with 12 bases separating them. CDR1 is SGHRS, CDR2 YFSETQ, per germline. The CDR3 runs 16 residues. The CDR3 coding sequence is TGCGCCAGCAGCTTGGCGGGGGACGCTTCTAACTATGGCTACACCTTC. It specifies CASSLAGDASNYGYTF.

The rearrangement uses TRBV10-2 and TRBJ2-6; perhaps TRBD2 as D (6 bases). Germline loops: CDR1 WSHSY, CDR2 SAAADI. The CDR3 has 15 amino acids. Trimming pared 8 bases from V and 2 bases from J, leaving 13 bases between. The CDR3 is CASLESGAGANVLTF. The CDR3 bases are TGCGCCAGCCTAGAGTCGGGGGCTGGGGCCAACGTCCTGACTTTC.

This clonotype was observed a few times. This chain uses TRBV12-3 or TRBV12-4 with TRBJ2-2; 15 nucleotides agree with TRBD2. Losses at the gene ends were 7 bases for V and 4 bases for J; bases not matched to a gene: 13. This CDR3 comprises 19 residues. CDR3 amino acids: CASNEPGLAGGRGTGELFF. The CDR3 DNA sequence: TGTGCCAGCAACGAACCGGGACTAGCGGGGGGACGGGGCACCGGGGAGCTGTTTTTT.

V usage is TRBV5-1 and J usage is TRBJ1-1, with 10 bases identical to TRBD1. The length of the CDR3 is 17 residues. Germline loops: CDR1 SGHRS, CDR2 YFSETQ. J was trimmed by 3 bases and V by 5 bases; bases with no gene match: 13. The CDR3, as DNA: TGCGCCAGCAGTAACCCGACAGGGGGCGTTATGGACACTGAAGCTTTCTTT. Its translation: CASSNPTGGVMDTEAFF.

The rearrangement joins TRBV7-9 to TRBJ2-2; D is unresolved. CDR1 and CDR2 from the germline V gene are SEHNR and FQNEAQ (reference sequence). The CDR3 runs to 14 residues. The germline V and J ends were trimmed by 0 bases and 4 bases, with 6 bases remaining between them. The CDR3 sequence: CASSLARSTGELFF. CDR3 in DNA: TGTGCCAGCAGCTTAGCTCGAAGCACCGGGGAGCTGTTTTTT.

The chain uses TRBV7-8 and TRBJ2-7; 9 nucleotides line up with TRBD1. V was clipped by 2 bases and J by 5 bases; unmatched bases: 7. The CDR3 spans 15 residues. The V gene's germline CDR1 is SGHVS and CDR2 FQNEAQ. Written as DNA, the CDR3 is TGTGCCAGCAGCTTACCGGGACAGGGATTCCACGAGCAGTACTTC. Protein product: CASSLPGQGFHEQYF.

The chain has TRBV7-9 and TRBJ1-1; TRBD1 is a possible D gene (5 bases). The CDR3 is 14 amino acids. V dropped 6 bases and J dropped 0 bases, with 11 bases sitting between them. Germline lookup yields CDR1 SEHNR and CDR2 FQNEAQ (reference sequence). The CDR3 loop is CASRKTGLNTEAFF. The CDR3 DNA reads TGTGCCAGCAGAAAAACAGGCCTGAACACTGAAGCTTTCTTT.

The chain recombines TRBV2 with TRBJ1-5; no clear D gene. The CDR3 sequence is 19 residues long. CDR1 and CDR2 from the germline V gene are SNHLY and FYNNEI. Trimming stripped 3 bases from V and 2 bases from J, with 23 bases between. This chain's CDR3 is CASSELSGRIKLGNQPQHF. The CDR3 nucleotides are TGTGCCAGCAGTGAGCTATCAGGACGGATCAAATTGGGCAATCAGCCCCAGCATTTT.

The genes are TRBV7-6 and TRBJ2-3; D gene uncertain. The V gene's germline CDR1 is SGHVS and CDR2 FNYEAQ. Trimming removed 0 bases at V and 2 bases at J, with 9 bases between. This CDR3 is 15 amino acids long. For the CDR3, the DNA is TGTGCCAGCAGCTTAGCGGACGGTTTCACAGATACGCAGTATTTT. This gives the protein CASSLADGFTDTQYF. Filled out from reference TRBV7-6 and TRBJ2-3, the complete variable domain reads GAGVSQSPRYKVTKRGQDVALRCDPISGHVSLYWYRQALGQGPEFLTYFNYEAQQDKSGLPNDRFSAERPEGSISTLTIQRTEQRDSAMYRCASSLADGFTDTQYFGPGTRLTVL.

The chain employs TRBV10-3 and TRBJ2-5; D possibly corresponds to TRBD1 (6 bases). In germline, CDR1 is ENHRY, CDR2 SYGVKD. The length of the CDR3 is 14 residues. V shed 3 bases and J shed 5 bases, with 13 bases lying between them. For the CDR3, the DNA is TGTGCCATCAGTGACGGCAGGGGCACCGAGACCCAGTACTTC. Residues: CAISDGRGTETQYF.

The chain has TRBV10-3 and TRBJ2-3; D is unresolved. Germline V lookup: CDR1 ENHRY, CDR2 SYGVKD. The CDR3 runs to 11 residues. The V end was cut by 10 bases, the J end by 4 bases, with 9 bases between. The DNA of the CDR3 is TGTGCCACCTGGACCTCAGATACGCAGTATTTT. It encodes CATWTSDTQYF.

V and J are TRBV11-2 and TRBJ2-3; weak D call: TRBD2 (6 bases). CDR1 SGHAT and CDR2 FQNNGV come from the germline V gene. The CDR3 consists of 15 residues. The V and J ends lost 0 bases and 9 bases respectively, with 16 bases between them. The CDR3 DNA is TGTGCCAGCAGCTTAGATATCGAAGGGAGGTACACGCAGTATTTT. It yields the protein CASSLDIEGRYTQYF.

The chain carries TRBV4-1 and TRBJ1-1; unclear D gene. Germline V gene data show CDR1 as MGHRA and CDR2 as YSYEKL. This CDR3 contains 15 residues. With 4 bases removed from V and 1 base from J, the gap between germline ends came to 13 bases. The CDR3 sequence is CASSRQLRQNTEAFF. The CDR3, as DNA: TGCGCCAGCAGCCGCCAACTCCGACAGAACACTGAAGCTTTCTTT.

The chain joins TRBV7-2 to TRBJ2-3, with 13 bases matching TRBD2. Germline V lookup: CDR1 SGHTA, CDR2 FQGNSA. The J segment lost 7 bases and the V segment lost 1 base, leaving 8 bases of the junction unmatched. CDR3 length: 17 residues. DNA for the CDR3: TGTGCCAGCAGCTTAGGAAAACTAGCGGGGGGGCCGAATACGCAGTATTTT. Translating gives CASSLGKLAGGPNTQYF.

This clonotype came up many times. This chain uses TRBV5-5 with TRBJ2-1; D is uncertain. CDR3 length: 15 amino acids. CDR1 SGHKS and CDR2 YYEKEE come from the germline V gene (reference sequence). V lost 0 bases and J lost 4, with 11 bases in between. The chain's CDR3 is CASSLVQGRYNEQFF. CDR3 bases: TGTGCCAGCAGCTTGGTTCAAGGCCGATACAATGAGCAGTTCTTC.

V gene TRBV20-1 combines with J gene TRBJ2-7, with D tentatively TRBD2 (6 bases). CDR3 size: 15 residues. Trimming left V 6 bases short and J 5 bases short, with 23 bases between. From germline, CDR1 is DFQATT and CDR2 SNEGSKA (reference sequence). DNA of the CDR3: TGCAGTGCACCAACTCGCCTCGGGAGATGGAACGAGCAGTACTTC. It codes for CSAPTRLGRWNEQYF.

The chain has TRBV10-3 and TRBJ2-5, with a tentative D call TRBD2 (6 bases). This CDR3 is 11 amino acids long. The V gene's germline CDR1 is ENHRY and CDR2 SYGVKD. CDR3 nucleotide sequence: TGTGCAGCCGGGGGCCAAGAGACCCAGTACTTC. It specifies CAAGGQETQYF.

V gene TRBV9 combines with J gene TRBJ2-7, with D perhaps matching TRBD2 (7 bases). CDR1 and CDR2 from the germline V gene are SGDLS and YYNGEE. The CDR3 length is 15 residues. V was pared by 1 base and J by 6 bases, with 17 bases between. In nucleotides, the CDR3 is TGTGCCAGCAGCGTACGAGGAGAGGGGGGGATCGAGCAGTACTTC. Encoded protein: CASSVRGEGGIEQYF.

This clonotype was detected only a few times. J is TRBJ2-2 and V is TRBV27; D is unclear. Germline values: CDR1 MNHEY, CDR2 SMNVEV (reference sequence). CDR3 length: 16 residues. V was cut by 5 bases and J by 0 bases, with 13 bases left in between. The CDR3 loop is CASSPRAVPNTGELFF. CDR3 DNA sequence: TGTGCCAGCAGTCCCCGGGCAGTCCCGAACACCGGGGAGCTGTTTTTT.

This clonotype was detected only a few times. The rearrangement joins TRBV6-1 to TRBJ2-1, with TRBD2 identical over 9 bases. The CDR3 has 17 amino acids. From germline, CDR1 is MNHNS and CDR2 SASEGT. V lost 9 bases and J lost 3; bases outside the gene matches: 15. The CDR3 loop is CASNRGGVPGHYNEQFF. The CDR3 nucleotides read TGTGCCAGTAATCGCGGGGGGGTTCCAGGTCACTACAATGAGCAGTTCTTC.

This clonotype has a count of ten or more. The chain uses TRBV12-3 or TRBV12-4 and TRBJ2-1; no firm D call. The V and J ends lost 2 bases and 1 base respectively, with 12 bases between them. The CDR3 covers 16 residues. This CDR3 is CASSLWMASSYNEQFF. CDR3 DNA sequence: TGTGCCAGCAGTTTATGGATGGCCAGTTCCTACAATGAGCAGTTCTTC.

The V gene is TRBV12-3 or TRBV12-4, the J gene TRBJ1-1; D not resolved. This CDR3 is built from 11 residues. V lost 7 bases, J lost 4 bases, and 7 bases lay in between. The DNA for the CDR3 is TGTGCCAGCACGCTTAGCACTGAAGCTTTCTTT. Translating it yields CASTLSTEAFF.

This clonotype was picked up many times. V and J are TRBV12-3 or TRBV12-4 and TRBJ2-1; the match to TRBD2 covers 11 bases. V gave up 6 bases and J gave up 3 bases; unmatched junction bases: 10. The CDR3 loop spans 17 amino acids. DNA of the CDR3: TGTGCCAGCAGCTTTTATAGCGGGGGGGCGATCTACAATGAGCAGTTCTTC. This sequence encodes CASSFYSGGAIYNEQFF.

This clonotype was counted at least ten times. V and J are TRBV10-3 and TRBJ2-2; D gene ambiguous. Germline V CDR1 and CDR2: ENHRY, SYGVKD. The length of the CDR3 is 11 residues. The V end lost 4 bases, the J end lost 5 bases, and 2 bases lay between the germline ends. DNA of the CDR3: TGTGCCATCAGTGTTACCGGGGAGCTGTTTTTT. Amino acid sequence: CAISVTGELFF.